The rows below give T cell receptor beta chains drawn from one sample of a study of blood T cell repertoires in COVID-19. Here immunoSEQ multiplex PCR was the method, and the copy in TCRdb shows in-frame clones only, minus some. This sample yields tens of thousands of clones, of which 85% to 90% are seen a single time; around 4.7% belongs to the top ten. Sequencing used peripheral blood. These receptors originate from a man aged 65 to 85 with active COVID-19. Both conserved end residues are part of each CDR3. D genes are given only for firm matches. Rows may omit the clone size; those that give it use once, few, many or a size class.

j_call d_call clone_size v_call cdr3_nt cdr3_aa
TRBJ1-1 - - TRBV6-5 TGTGCCAGCAGTTTTTCTGACCGAGGGACTGAAGCTTTCTTT CASSFSDRGTEAFF
TRBJ1-1 TRBD1 - TRBV6-5 TGTGCCAGCAGTTCCACTCCGGGACAGGGACCTACTGAAGCTTTCTTT CASSSTPGQGPTEAFF
TRBJ2-3 TRBD2 - TRBV5-4 TGTGCCAGCAGCCCGTCTAGCGGGGTTGAGGTAGATACGCAGTATTTT CASSPSSGVEVDTQYF
TRBJ2-7 TRBD1 - TRBV19 TGTGCCAGTAGTATGGGACAGGGAGGGACCTACGAGCAGTACTTC CASSMGQGGTYEQYF
TRBJ1-1 - once TRBV19 TGTGCCAGTACCGCGCCGATGGGACAGAACACTGAAGCTTTCTTT CASTAPMGQNTEAFF
TRBJ2-3 - - TRBV20-1 TGCAGTGCTAGGCACAAAGATACGCAGTATTTT CSARHKDTQYF
TRBJ2-3 - - TRBV18 TGTGCCAGCTCAATTGGAACAGGGTTGGCGGATACGCAGTATTTT CASSIGTGLADTQYF
TRBJ1-1 TRBD1 once TRBV7-9 TGTGCCAGCAGCTCCCCCCGACAGGGGGACACTGAAGCTTTCTTT CASSSPRQGDTEAFF
TRBJ2-2 - - TRBV7-9 TGTGCCAGCAGCCCGGGACAAGCGAACACCGGGGAGCTGTTTTTT CASSPGQANTGELFF
TRBJ2-2 TRBD2 - TRBV9 TGTGCCAGCAGCGCCCAGGGTAGCGGGAAGAACACCGGGGAGCTGTTTTTT CASSAQGSGKNTGELFF
TRBJ2-7 - - TRBV25-1 TGTGTCGGCTACGAGCAGTACTTC CVGYEQYF
TRBJ1-4 - - TRBV5-6 TGTGCCAGCAGCTTGATGGGGCAGGGAAGTGAAAAACTGTTTTTT CASSLMGQGSEKLFF
TRBJ1-2 - - TRBV7-2 TGTGCCAGCAGCCCGACGACAGGAGTCTATGGCTACACCTTC CASSPTTGVYGYTF
TRBJ2-5 TRBD2 - TRBV5-6 TGTGCCAGCAGCTTGGCCAGCGGGGGGGCCTCAGAGACCCAGTACTTC CASSLASGGASETQYF
TRBJ1-1 - - TRBV4-3 TGCGCCAGCAGCCAGGGAAGGGGGAACACTGAAGCTTTCTTT CASSQGRGNTEAFF
TRBJ1-2 - - TRBV10-3 TGTGCCATTCAGAACGATGGCTACACCTTC CAIQNDGYTF
TRBJ1-2 - - TRBV30 TGTGCCTGGAGTCCCCCTCCGCAGGGCGCCTATGGCTACACCTTC CAWSPPPQGAYGYTF
TRBJ2-3 TRBD2 - TRBV6-2/TRBV6-3 TGTGCCAGCAGTTACTCCCTGGACTTTTCTAGCGGGGGGACAGATACGCAGTATTTT CASSYSLDFSSGGTDTQYF
TRBJ1-3 TRBD1 - TRBV3-1/TRBV3-2 TGTGCCAGCAGCCAAGCAGGGACAGGGGGAGCTGGAAACACCATATATTTT CASSQAGTGGAGNTIYF
TRBJ1-4 TRBD1 - TRBV5-1 TGCGCCAGCAGCTTGGACAGGGGGACCCGAAATGAAAAACTGTTTTTT CASSLDRGTRNEKLFF
TRBJ2-1 - - TRBV20-1 TGCAGTGCTAGGAGTTACAATGAGCAGTTCTTC CSARSYNEQFF
TRBJ2-6 - - TRBV27 TGTGCCAGCAGTTCCCTGTCTGGGGCCAACGTCCTGACTTTC CASSSLSGANVLTF
TRBJ2-2 - - TRBV7-8 TGTGCCAGCAGCTTAGTCCAGGCGAACACCGGGGAGCTGTTTTTT CASSLVQANTGELFF
TRBJ1-6 TRBD1 - TRBV5-5 TGTGCCAGCAGCCGGGGACAGGTGGATTCACCCCTCCACTTT CASSRGQVDSPLHF
TRBJ1-5 TRBD1 - TRBV5-1 TGCGCCAGCAGCTTGGGAGGGACAGGGGATTATCAGCCCCAGCATTTT CASSLGGTGDYQPQHF
TRBJ2-7 - - TRBV3-1/TRBV3-2 TGTGCCAGCAGCCAACTAGGCGAGCAGTACTTC CASSQLGEQYF
TRBJ2-7 TRBD1 - TRBV27 TGTGCCAGCAGTTTAGCGGCAGGGGGTATTCACGAGCAGTACTTC CASSLAAGGIHEQYF
TRBJ1-1 TRBD1 - TRBV7-2 TGTGCCAGCAGCACCCGACAGGGTAAGGCCCTGAACACTGAAGCTTTCTTT CASSTRQGKALNTEAFF
TRBJ1-5 TRBD1 - TRBV6-2/TRBV6-3 TGTGCCAGCAGTTACTCAACGGCTGGGCAGGGGGCCGCTCAGCCCCAGCATTTT CASSYSTAGQGAAQPQHF
TRBJ1-2 - - TRBV28 TGTGCCAGCAGGTCCCAGGGTAACTATGGCTACACCTTC CASRSQGNYGYTF
TRBJ2-7 - - TRBV7-9 TGTGCCAGCAGCTCCAGGGATCACGAGCAGTACTTC CASSSRDHEQYF
TRBJ1-1 TRBD1 - TRBV28 TGTGCCAGCAGTTCGTCAGGGGGCCCCCACACTGAAGCTTTCTTT CASSSSGGPHTEAFF
TRBJ2-5 - - TRBV5-1 TGCGCCAGCAGCTTGGGCACGGCTAGCCGAGGGGGAGGGGAGACCCAGTACTTC CASSLGTASRGGGETQYF
TRBJ1-1 - - TRBV7-2 TGTGCCAGCAGCCTGACTCCCGGCCCGGGCACTGAAGCTTTCTTT CASSLTPGPGTEAFF
TRBJ2-5 TRBD1 - TRBV4-3 TGCGCCAGCAGCCAAGATTTTAGGGGGCTCCGAGAGACCCAGTACTTC CASSQDFRGLRETQYF
TRBJ1-1 TRBD1 - TRBV6-2/TRBV6-3 TGTGCCAGCAGTTCCGGGACAGGGGGGACCGAAGCTTTCTTT CASSSGTGGTEAFF
TRBJ1-4 TRBD1 - TRBV6-2/TRBV6-3 TGTGCCAGCAGTTTTACTCCGGACAGGGCCAAAGAAAAACTGTTTTTT CASSFTPDRAKEKLFF
TRBJ2-1 TRBD1 - TRBV5-1 TGCGCCAGCGACGCTCAGGGGGCGAGGAATGAGCAGTTCTTC CASDAQGARNEQFF
TRBJ2-7 TRBD1 - TRBV6-6 TGTGCCAGCAGCCCGGGACAGGGGTTCTACGAGCAGTACTTC CASSPGQGFYEQYF
TRBJ2-6 - - TRBV7-2 TGTGCCAGCAGCGGCCGGGGACATCGGATCTCTGGGGCCAACGTCCTGACTTTC CASSGRGHRISGANVLTF
TRBJ1-2 TRBD1 - TRBV7-8 TGTGCCAGCAGCCGGACAGGGATCGGCGGTGGCTACACCTTC CASSRTGIGGGYTF
TRBJ1-1 - - TRBV19 TGTGCCAGTAGTGCGGGGCCAGCGCCGAACACTGAAGCTTTCTTT CASSAGPAPNTEAFF
TRBJ1-3 TRBD1 - TRBV5-1 TGCGCCAGCAGACGGACAGGGGACGGGAACACCATATATTTT CASRRTGDGNTIYF
TRBJ2-7 TRBD1 - TRBV2 TGTGCCAGCAGTGTCGACAGGGGTAACTACGAGCAGTACTTC CASSVDRGNYEQYF
TRBJ1-1 TRBD1 - TRBV24-1 TGTGCCACCAGTGCTAATTATCAGGGGGCTGAAGCTTTCTTT CATSANYQGAEAFF
TRBJ1-1 - - TRBV5-5 TGTGCCAGCAGCTTGGTAGGCAGGGCCACTGAAGCTTTCTTT CASSLVGRATEAFF
TRBJ1-5 TRBD1 once TRBV6-6 TGTGCCAGCAGTCCCCCCGGGACAGGGGTGGGTAATCAGCCCCAGCATTTT CASSPPGTGVGNQPQHF
TRBJ2-5 TRBD2 - TRBV2 TGTGCCAGTAGCCAGGGACTAGCGGTCCGGACCCAGTACTTC CASSQGLAVRTQYF
TRBJ1-2 - - TRBV5-1 TGCGCCAGCAGCAGTAGCCAGGGATATGGCTACACCTTC CASSSSQGYGYTF
TRBJ2-5 TRBD1 once TRBV2 TGTGCCAGCACGGTTGGGACCAGGGGGGAGACCCAGTACTTC CASTVGTRGETQYF
TRBJ2-7 - - TRBV6-1 TGTGCCAGCAGTGAATCCCCAGGCCCCTACGAGCAGTACTTC CASSESPGPYEQYF
TRBJ1-1 - - TRBV6-5 TGTGCCAGCAGTTACAACAGGAACACTGAAGCTTTCTTT CASSYNRNTEAFF
TRBJ2-7 TRBD2 - TRBV5-1 TGCGCCAGCAGCTTGGGCTTCGGGGGGGGTGGGGAGCAGTACTTC CASSLGFGGGGEQYF
TRBJ1-2 - once TRBV28 TGTGCCAGCAGTTCCCCTACAGGGTTAGTCTCTGGCTACACCTTC CASSSPTGLVSGYTF
TRBJ1-2 TRBD1 - TRBV27 TGTGCCAGCAGCTTAACAGGGGGCGACGGCTACACCTTC CASSLTGGDGYTF
TRBJ2-7 - - TRBV4-1 TGCGCCAGCAGCCAAGGGAGTACCGGGGCCGGGGAGGACGAGCAGTACTTC CASSQGSTGAGEDEQYF